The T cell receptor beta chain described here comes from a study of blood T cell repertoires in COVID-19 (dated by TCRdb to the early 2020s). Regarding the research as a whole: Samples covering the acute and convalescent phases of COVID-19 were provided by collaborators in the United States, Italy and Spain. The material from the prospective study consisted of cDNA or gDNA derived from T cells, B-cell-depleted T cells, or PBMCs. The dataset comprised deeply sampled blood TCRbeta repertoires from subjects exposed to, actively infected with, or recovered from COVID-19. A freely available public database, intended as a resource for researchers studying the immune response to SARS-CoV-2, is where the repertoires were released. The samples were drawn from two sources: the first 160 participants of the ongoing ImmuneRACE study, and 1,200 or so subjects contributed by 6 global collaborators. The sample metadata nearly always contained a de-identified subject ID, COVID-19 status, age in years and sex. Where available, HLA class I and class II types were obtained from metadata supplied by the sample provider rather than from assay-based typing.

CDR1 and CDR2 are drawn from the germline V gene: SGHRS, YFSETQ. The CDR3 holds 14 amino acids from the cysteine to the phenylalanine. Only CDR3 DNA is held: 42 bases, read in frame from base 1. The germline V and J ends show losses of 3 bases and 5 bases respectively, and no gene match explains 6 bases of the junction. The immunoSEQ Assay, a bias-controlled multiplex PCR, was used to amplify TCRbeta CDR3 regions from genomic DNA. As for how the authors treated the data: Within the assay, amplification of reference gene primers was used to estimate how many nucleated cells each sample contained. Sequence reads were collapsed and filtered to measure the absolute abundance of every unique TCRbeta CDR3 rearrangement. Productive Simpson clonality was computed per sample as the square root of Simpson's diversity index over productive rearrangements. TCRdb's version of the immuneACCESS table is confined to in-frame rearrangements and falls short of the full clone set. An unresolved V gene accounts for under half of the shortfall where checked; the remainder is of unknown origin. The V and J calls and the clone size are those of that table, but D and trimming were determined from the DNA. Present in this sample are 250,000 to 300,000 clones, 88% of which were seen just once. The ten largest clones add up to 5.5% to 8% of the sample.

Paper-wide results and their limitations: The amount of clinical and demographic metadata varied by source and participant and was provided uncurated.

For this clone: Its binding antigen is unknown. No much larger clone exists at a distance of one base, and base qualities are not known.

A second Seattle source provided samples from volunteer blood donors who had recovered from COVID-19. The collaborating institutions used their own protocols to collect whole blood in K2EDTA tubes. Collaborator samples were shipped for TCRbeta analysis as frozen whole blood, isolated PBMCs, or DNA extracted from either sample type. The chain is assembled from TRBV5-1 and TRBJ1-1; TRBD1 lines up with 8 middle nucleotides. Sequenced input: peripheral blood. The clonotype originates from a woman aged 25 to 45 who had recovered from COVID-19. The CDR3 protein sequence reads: CASSSQGAGTEAFF. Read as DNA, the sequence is TGCGCCAGCAGCTCCCAGGGGGCAGGGACTGAAGCTTTCTTT.